This T cell receptor beta chain was captured by sequencing in a study of blood T cell repertoires in COVID-19 (dated by TCRdb to between 2020 and 2021). Regarding the research as a whole: Collaborator samples came from the United States, Italy and Spain and covered acute and convalescent phases of COVID-19. Where available, HLA class I and class II types were obtained from metadata supplied by the sample provider rather than from assay-based typing. The repertoires were made available in a free public database intended to serve as a resource for research on the immune response to SARS-CoV-2. The prospective study material was composed of cDNA or gDNA derived from T cells, B-cell-depleted T cells, or PBMCs. Deeply sampled blood TCRbeta repertoires from subjects exposed to, actively infected with, or recovered from COVID-19 were included in the dataset. Samples came from the ongoing ImmuneRACE study (first 160 participants) plus 1,254 subjects from 6 global collaborators. Sample metadata almost always included a de-identified subject ID, COVID-19 status, age in years and sex.

Concerning this clone: There is no known antigen for this receptor. The record has no base qualities; no much larger clone is one base away.

Participants in the prospective study were enrolled through a virtual design, were aged roughly 18 to 90 years, and lived in some 24 United States geographic areas. To assign participants to cohorts, the prospective study relied on clinical history that participants themselves reported in a screening survey and a study questionnaire. Recovered participants in ImmuneRACE Cohort 3 were defined by two consecutive negative NP/OP PCR tests, clearance by a healthcare professional, or resolution of symptoms. Mobile phlebotomists in the prospective study collected whole blood, serum and a nasopharyngeal or oropharyngeal swab from every participant. Prospective study participants could optionally give additional blood draws and questionnaires over a 2-month period. Blood samples from the prospective study were shipped frozen or at room temperature prior to DNA extraction. The investigation overall reported the following: The amount of clinical and demographic metadata varied by source and participant and was provided uncurated.

TCRbeta CDR3 regions were amplified from genomic DNA using the immunoSEQ Assay, a bias-controlled multiplex PCR. For the original study's pipeline: The number of nucleated cells in each sample was estimated by amplification of reference gene primers within the assay. To quantify the absolute abundance of each unique TCRbeta CDR3 rearrangement, sequence reads were collapsed and filtered. For each sample, productive Simpson clonality was calculated as the square root of Simpson's diversity index across productive rearrangements. TCRdb took this table from immuneACCESS and kept in-frame rearrangements with V and J called. Such tables lack part of the clones; where checked against another copy, unresolved V genes explain under half of the gap, and the rest is unexplained. The V and J calls and clone size are taken from that table; D and trimming were inferred from the DNA. The sample records 250,000 to 300,000 clones, about 90% of which are singletons. Jointly, the top ten make up around 1.9% of the sample.

The sample comprised PBMCs or T cells enriched from blood (not recorded which). The sequence was obtained from a woman aged 55-75 years who had recovered from COVID-19.

The nucleotides read TGTGCCAGCAGCGACCCAGCGACTAGCGGAGGCACAGATACGCAGTATTTT. It is translated as CASSDPATSGGTDTQYF. This sequence uses TRBV11-2 and TRBJ2-3; a stretch of 9 junction bases matches TRBD2. V has 5 bases trimmed and J has 1 base trimmed; junction bases matching no gene number 10. From the germline V gene, CDR1 is SGHAT and CDR2 is FQNNGV. The CDR3 sequence holds 17 residues, the cysteine and phenylalanine included. Only CDR3 DNA remains: 51 bases, in frame from the first base.